This T cell receptor (beta chain) was obtained from a study of control samples from healthy donors and cancer patients. The CDR3 is made up of 16 amino acids. Trimming removed 0 bases from V and 2 bases from J; junction bases left unmatched: 8. CDR1 and CDR2 (germline): SGHRS, YFSETQ. Generated by immunoSEQ multiplex PCR, the TCRdb table keeps only in-frame clones and is missing some. The sample has around 200,000 clones; roughly 91% are singletons. V usage is TRBV5-1 and J usage is TRBJ2-7, with 7 bases lining up with TRBD2. The specimen was blood. The receptor's source is a man in his late teens or twenties in good health. This CDR3 reads CASSLVVGDYTYEQYF. As DNA, the CDR3 is TGCGCCAGCAGCTTGGTTGTGGGGGACTATACCTACGAGCAGTACTTC.